Below are 24 T cell receptor beta chains sequenced from a single sample in a study of shared clonotypes between healthy human individuals (dated by TCRdb to 2019 to 2021). Libraries were built with the immunoSEQ multiplex PCR assay. TCRdb holds this immuneACCESS table with in-frame rearrangements only. Some clones are missing; in checked studies, unresolved V genes explain under half, and the rest has no known cause. Across this sample there are around 1.5 million clones, with 98% seen only once. The ten largest clones capture 0.4% to 0.45% of the sample. Sequencing was performed on naive CD4+ T cells sorted from blood. In light of the paper, this sample's cell subset or site label describes: CD45RA+ positively selected. The receptors were gathered from a man under 40 in good health.

The gene calls are TRBV18 and TRBJ2-1, with D tentatively TRBD2 (6 bases). Between the trimmed V and J ends, which lost 1 base and 7 bases, there was a span of 17 bases. The CDR3 has 16 residues. Per the germline V gene, CDR1 is KGHSH and CDR2 is LQKENI. The CDR3 region has the DNA TGTGCCAGCTCACCACAAGGGACTGGGGTCGTAAATGAGCAGTTCTTC. It yields the protein CASSPQGTGVVNEQFF. The variable domain in full, completed from reference TRBV18 and TRBJ2-1, reads NAGVMQNPRHLVRRRGQEARLRCSPMKGHSHVYWYRQLPEEGLKFMVYLQKENIIDESGMPKERFSAEFPKEGPSILRIQQVVRGDSAAYFCASSPQGTGVVNEQFFGPGTRLTVL.

Comments on this clone: In the same sample, other DNA sequences code for this CDR3. The CDR3, as DNA: TGTGCCAGCAGCTTAGCGAGCCCAGGGGGCAATGAGCAGTTCTTC. It translates to CASSLASPGGNEQFF. The genes are TRBV7-9 and TRBJ2-1; 7 positions match TRBD1. Per the germline V gene, CDR1 is SEHNR and CDR2 is FQNEAQ (reference sequence). CDR3 size: 15 residues. V lost 0 bases, J lost 6 bases, and 5 bases stayed unmatched.

This chain joins TRBV28 and TRBJ1-1; D uncertain. The V and J ends lost 7 bases and 5 bases respectively, with 14 bases between them. The CDR3 covers 13 residues. CDR1 and CDR2 from the germline V gene are MDHEN and SYDVKM. CDR3 nucleotides: TGTGCCAGCACCGACGAGAGAAGGACTGAAGCTTTCTTT. This sequence encodes CASTDERRTEAFF.

The chain has TRBV19 and TRBJ1-3, with a possible D match to TRBD1 (6 bases). V was shortened by 8 bases and J by 4 bases, with 21 bases between the two germline ends. This CDR3 has 16 residues. Germline V gene data show CDR1 as LNHDA and CDR2 as SQIVND (reference sequence). The CDR3 DNA follows: TGTGCCAGTGGCACCCTCCAAGGGGGGAACGGAAACACCATATATTTT. Protein sequence: CASGTLQGGNGNTIYF.

V gene TRBV7-5 combines with J gene TRBJ2-7. TRBV7-5 is a pseudogene locus. This CDR3 has 17 residues. The CDR3 here is CVRSLRLVGFCPYEQYF. The CDR3 DNA follows: TGTGTCAGAAGCTTAAGGTTGGTGGGGTTCTGCCCCTACGAGCAGTACTTC.

V usage is TRBV27 and J usage is TRBJ2-7, with 16 bases aligning to TRBD2. Germline values: CDR1 MNHEY, CDR2 SMNVEV (reference sequence). This CDR3 is 18 amino acids long. V shed 3 bases and J 3 bases; nucleotides not matched to a gene: 8. The CDR3 reads CASSFRGTSGRVSYEQYF. CDR3 coding DNA: TGTGCCAGCAGTTTCAGAGGGACTAGCGGGAGGGTAAGCTACGAGCAGTACTTC.

As concerns this clone: In the same sample, other DNA sequences code for this CDR3. This sequence joins TRBV7-2 and TRBJ2-1, with 11 bases lining up with TRBD2. Germline V lookup: CDR1 SGHTA, CDR2 FQGNSA. This CDR3 has 16 residues. With 4 bases clipped from V and 1 base from J, the junction kept 3 bases outside the gene matches. The CDR3 sequence is CASSSRTSGSYNEQFF. The CDR3 DNA reads TGTGCCAGCAGCTCTCGGACTAGCGGGTCCTACAATGAGCAGTTCTTC. Full variable domain (rest looked up from reference TRBV7-2 and TRBJ2-1): GAGVSQSPSNKVTEKGKDVELRCDPISGHTALYWYRQSLGQGLEFLIYFQGNSAPDKSGLPSDRFSAERTGGSVSTLTIQRTQQEDSAVYLCASSSRTSGSYNEQFFGPGTRLTVL.

The genes are TRBV6-5 and TRBJ2-1; maybe TRBD2 (5 bases). Germline loops: CDR1 MNHEY, CDR2 SVGAGI. V was cut by 1 base and J by 6 bases, with 7 bases left in between. This CDR3 contains 13 residues. For the CDR3, the DNA is TGTGCCAGCAGTTACTTTACTAGCAATGAGCAGTTCTTC. As protein: CASSYFTSNEQFF.

The chain employs TRBV5-1 and TRBJ2-3; the D is unclear. Germline assignment: CDR1 SGHRS and CDR2 YFSETQ. The V and J ends lost 5 bases and 1 base respectively, with 11 bases between them. This CDR3 has 14 residues. CDR3 in amino acids: CASRGLPGTDTQYF. For the CDR3, the DNA is TGCGCCAGCAGAGGGCTCCCTGGCACAGATACGCAGTATTTT.

This clone came up once. CDR3 residues: CASRSPGTDTQYF. Here the CDR3 DNA reads TGTGCCAGCAGATCCCCTGGCACAGATACGCAGTATTTT. This chain connects TRBV28 to TRBJ2-3, with D unclear. The germline gives CDR1 MDHEN, CDR2 SYDVKM. The CDR3 extends over 13 amino acids. The ends were cut back, 6 bases at V and 1 base at J, with 8 bases in the middle.

This clone showed up just once. The chain links TRBV7-9 to TRBJ2-7; TRBD2 might be the D (6 bases). V was cut by 2 bases and J by 0 bases, with 20 bases left in between. The V gene's germline CDR1 is SEHNR and CDR2 FQNEAQ (reference sequence). The CDR3 length is 18 residues. The CDR3: CASSLLGFRTGLSYEQYF. For the CDR3, the DNA is TGTGCCAGCAGCTTATTAGGATTCCGGACGGGACTCTCCTACGAGCAGTACTTC.

V gene TRBV7-9 combines with J gene TRBJ2-3; D is uncertain. Per the germline V gene, CDR1 is SEHNR and CDR2 is FQNEAQ (reference sequence). Trimming took off 4 bases at V and 2 bases at J, with 22 bases between the two ends. This CDR3 is 18 amino acids long. The CDR3 reads CASSSPADRNYPTDTQYF. The CDR3 nucleotides read TGTGCCAGCAGCTCCCCGGCGGACCGGAACTATCCCACAGATACGCAGTATTTT.

The J gene is TRBJ1-5, the V gene TRBV9; 8 bases are a match to TRBD1. CDR3 length: 13 residues. The ends lost 4 bases at V and 7 bases at J; junction bases unmatched: 4. In germline, CDR1 is SGDLS, CDR2 YYNGEE. CDR3 sequence reads: CASSHRGEQPQHF. The CDR3 nucleotides are TGTGCCAGCAGCCACAGGGGGGAACAGCCCCAGCATTTT.

V usage is TRBV10-3 and J usage is TRBJ2-2, with 7 bases aligning to TRBD1. Germline CDR1 is ENHRY and CDR2 is SYGVKD. J lost 3 bases, V lost 6 bases, and 7 bases had no gene match. The CDR3 covers 15 residues. The CDR3 here is CAISETGLDTGELFF. The CDR3 nucleotides read TGTGCCATCAGCGAGACAGGGTTGGACACCGGGGAGCTGTTTTTT.

This rearrangement joins TRBV5-1 to TRBJ2-5, with a weak D call TRBD2 (5 bases). This CDR3 has 15 residues. V was pared by 7 bases and J by 0 bases, with 16 bases between. Germline V CDR1 and CDR2: SGHRS, YFSETQ. CDR3 sequence: CASGSGGSYQETQYF. The CDR3 DNA reads as TGCGCCAGCGGGTCAGGAGGTTCGTACCAAGAGACCCAGTACTTC.

The rearrangement uses TRBV5-1 and TRBJ2-2; TRBD2 matches 8 bases. This CDR3 contains 17 residues. CDR1 and CDR2 (germline): SGHRS, YFSETQ. J lost 7 bases, V lost 3 bases, and 14 bases had no gene match. CDR3 loop: CASSSPGGRPGGGELFF. DNA of the CDR3: TGCGCCAGCAGCTCACCTGGCGGGAGGCCCGGGGGCGGGGAGCTGTTTTTT.

This chain connects TRBV7-2 to TRBJ2-2; the D gene is possibly TRBD1 (9 bases). V dropped 5 bases and J dropped 6 bases, with 25 bases sitting between them. This CDR3 has 18 amino acids. Germline values: CDR1 SGHTA, CDR2 FQGNSA. The CDR3 is CASSHRGRAAGRAGELFF. CDR3 bases: TGTGCCAGCAGCCACAGGGGGCGCGCGGCCGGGAGGGCCGGGGAGCTGTTTTTT.

This clone came up once. The chain's CDR3 is CASSELTGELFF. In DNA, the CDR3 is TGTGCCAGCAGCGAACTGACCGGGGAGCTGTTTTTT. This sequence joins TRBV7-2 and TRBJ2-2, with no clear D. The CDR3 loop spans 12 amino acids. V shed 5 bases and J shed 5 bases, with 6 bases lying between them. The germline gives CDR1 SGHTA, CDR2 FQGNSA. The full variable domain, rest sourced from reference TRBV7-2 and TRBJ2-2, is GAGVSQSPSNKVTEKGKDVELRCDPISGHTALYWYRQSLGQGLEFLIYFQGNSAPDKSGLPSDRFSAERTGGSVSTLTIQRTQQEDSAVYLCASSELTGELFFGEGSRLTVL.

The J gene is TRBJ1-6, the V gene TRBV15; perhaps TRBD1 as D (6 bases). The CDR3 totals 16 residues. The ends were cut back, 3 bases at V and 7 bases at J, with 16 bases in the middle. CDR1 is LNHNV and CDR2 is YYDKDF in the germline V gene (reference sequence). This chain's CDR3 is CATSRVVGRGNSPLHF. In DNA form, the CDR3 reads TGTGCCACCAGCAGGGTGGTGGGGAGGGGGAATTCACCCCTCCACTTT.

The chain carries TRBV6-4 and TRBJ1-1; D unclear. The germline gives CDR1 MRHNA, CDR2 SNTAGT. The V and J ends lost 3 bases and 8 bases respectively, with 13 bases between them. The CDR3 loop spans 13 amino acids. DNA for the CDR3: TGTGCCAGCAGTGATACGGGCTGGGGAGAAGCTTTCTTT. This sequence encodes CASSDTGWGEAFF.

The rearrangement links TRBV6-6 to TRBJ2-3, with D perhaps matching TRBD1 (5 bases). Trimming left V 0 bases short and J 3 bases short, with 13 bases between. The CDR3 contains 16 residues. Germline V gene data show CDR1 as MNHNY and CDR2 as SVGAGI (reference sequence). The CDR3 DNA reads as TGTGCCAGCAGTTACTCTGGGGCTCTACGAACAGATACGCAGTATTTT. The encoded protein is CASSYSGALRTDTQYF.

This clone was seen just once. The chain carries TRBV18 and TRBJ2-7; 9 bases map to TRBD1. V trimming: 6 bases; J trimming: 5 bases; junction bases outside the gene matches: 11. The CDR3 sequence is 15 residues long. Germline V CDR1 and CDR2: KGHSH, LQKENI. The CDR3 bases are TGTGCCAGCTCGCTCCGACAGGGGGAGGAAAACGAGCAGTACTTC. Translation gives CASSLRQGEENEQYF.

DNA for the CDR3: TGTGCCTGGAATAGACAGGCTGGCGAGCAGTACTTC. Translating gives CAWNRQAGEQYF. V is TRBV30 and J is TRBJ2-7; D perhaps matches TRBD1 (6 bases). This CDR3 contains 12 residues. The germline gives CDR1 GTSNPN, CDR2 SVGIG (reference sequence). V shed 4 bases and J shed 6 bases, with 13 bases lying between them.

The chain uses TRBV11-2 and TRBJ2-2; possibly TRBD2 for D (6 bases). The length of the CDR3 is 14 residues. V lost 4 bases and J 2 bases, leaving 8 bases between the germline ends. Looked up from germline, CDR1 is SGHAT and CDR2 is FQNNGV. This chain's CDR3 is CASSWDLNTGELFF. In nucleotides, the CDR3 is TGTGCCAGCAGCTGGGACTTAAACACCGGGGAGCTGTTTTTT.